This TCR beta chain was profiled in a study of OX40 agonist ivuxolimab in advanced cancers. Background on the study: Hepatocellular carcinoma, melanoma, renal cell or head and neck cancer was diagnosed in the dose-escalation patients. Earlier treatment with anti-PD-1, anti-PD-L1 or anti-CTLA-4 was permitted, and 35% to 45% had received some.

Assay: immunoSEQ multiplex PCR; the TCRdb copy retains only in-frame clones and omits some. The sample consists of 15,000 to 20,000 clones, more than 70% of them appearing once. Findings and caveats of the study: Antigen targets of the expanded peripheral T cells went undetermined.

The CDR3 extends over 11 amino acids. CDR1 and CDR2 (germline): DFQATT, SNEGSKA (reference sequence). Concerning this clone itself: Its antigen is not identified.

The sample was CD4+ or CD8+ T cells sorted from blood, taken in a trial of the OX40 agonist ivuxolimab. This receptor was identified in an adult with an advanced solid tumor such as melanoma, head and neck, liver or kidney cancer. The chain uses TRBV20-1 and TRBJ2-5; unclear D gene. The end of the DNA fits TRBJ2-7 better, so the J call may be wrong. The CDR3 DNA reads TGCAGTGCTAGAGATATCCACGAGCAGTACTTC. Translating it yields CSARDIHEQYF.